These T cell receptor beta chains were read from a single sample in a study of graft-versus-host responses after intestinal transplantation. Profiling relied on immunoSEQ multiplex PCR, and the TCRdb table lists in-frame clones only, not all of them. Among under 9,000 clones listed, over 25% were seen once. The material sequenced was alloreactive CD4+ T cells from a mixed lymphocyte reaction culture, taken before intestinal transplant. The receptors originated from a human patient who received an intestinal transplant. Both conserved end residues are trimmed from each CDR3.

J: TRBJ1-1; V: TRBV6-9; CDR3: ASSYVWAGGNTEAF
J: TRBJ1-3; V: TRBV5-1; CDR3: ASSFGPPVSGNTIY
J: TRBJ2-1; V: TRBV11-3; CDR3: ASSLDATGTSGSGAQF
J: TRBJ2-5; V: TRBV7-4; CDR3: ASSFGHDGETQY
J: TRBJ1-2; V: TRBV5-8; CDR3: ASNQFGGGPSGYT
J: TRBJ1-1; V: TRBV19; CDR3: ASSMVRAGAF
J: TRBJ2-1; V: TRBV7-9; CDR3: AIRAVAYNEQF
J: TRBJ2-7; V: TRBV6-8; CDR3: ASSGGSYEQY
J: TRBJ1-5; V: TRBV6-5; CDR3: AITGGTNQPQH
J: TRBJ1-2; V: TRBV11-2; CDR3: ASSRWLTSRKIYGYT
J: .; V: TRBV11-3; CDR3: ASRWGGEQY
J: TRBJ1-5; V: TRBV18; CDR3: ASSPRTGGAGNQPQH
J: TRBJ1-1; V: TRBV5-8; CDR3: ASSLAGVPHAF
J: TRBJ1-5; V: TRBV9; CDR3: ASSVGASRNQPQH
J: TRBJ1-6; V: TRBV4-2; CDR3: ASSQVRGKSPLH
J: TRBJ1-2; V: TRBV6-6; CDR3: ASRDAYGYT
J: TRBJ2-1; V: TRBV11-2; CDR3: ASSSNPSGSLYNEQF
J: TRBJ2-3; V: TRBV21-1; CDR3: ASTGEKREGRNTDTQY
J: TRBJ2-7; V: TRBV4-2; CDR3: ASSLLETSSYEQY
J: TRBJ1-1; V: TRBV29-1; CDR3: SVKGALTEAF
J: TRBJ1-2; V: TRBV18; CDR3: ASSPPESRVYGYT
J: TRBJ2-3; V: TRBV7-3; CDR3: ASSMTQLSDTQY
J: TRBJ2-1; V: TRBV7-8; CDR3: ASSSLGSDEQF
J: TRBJ2-7; V: TRBV18; CDR3: ASSVMTGGPYEQY
J: TRBJ2-3; V: TRBV7-2; CDR3: ASSLGTGSTDTQY
J: TRBJ1-6; V: TRBV14; CDR3: ASSPPGSYNSPLH
J: TRBJ2-1; V: TRBV28; CDR3: ASSSVQPYNEQF
J: TRBJ2-7; V: TRBV30; CDR3: AWRVIRLNYEQY
J: TRBJ2-1; V: TRBV29-1; CDR3: SVVPLGSGSVWEQF
J: TRBJ2-7; V: TRBV19; CDR3: ASSIAGTGTYEQY
J: TRBJ1-4; V: TRBV6-5; CDR3: ASSYLANEKLF
J: TRBJ2-7; V: TRBV6-6; CDR3: ASSRLAGTYEQY
J: TRBJ1-5; V: TRBV10-3; CDR3: AISEYSNQPQH
J: TRBJ1-1; V: TRBV7-9; CDR3: ASSFGQPWHTEAF
J: TRBJ2-1; V: TRBV28; CDR3: ASNVELVYNEQF
J: TRBJ1-1; V: TRBV4-2; CDR3: ASSQGQGIAEAF
J: TRBJ1-6; V: TRBV19; CDR3: ASSIFPEQVRNSPLH
J: TRBJ2-5; V: TRBV6-1; CDR3: ASSERGGSAVLETQY
J: TRBJ1-5; V: TRBV6-6; CDR3: ASSYRDQPQH
J: TRBJ2-7; V: TRBV28; CDR3: ASSFIFYEQY
J: TRBJ2-2; V: TRBV5-1; CDR3: ASSLEAGVRTGELF
J: TRBJ2-5; V: TRBV6-5; CDR3: ASSRGKETQY
J: TRBJ2-1; V: TRBV11-3; CDR3: ASSPYLANPDYNEQF
J: TRBJ2-7; V: TRBV6-1; CDR3: ASSRAGGFYEQY
J: TRBJ2-2; V: TRBV7-3; CDR3: ASTPGGANTGELF
J: TRBJ1-2; V: TRBV19; CDR3: ARVEGREHRPNYGYT
J: TRBJ2-1; V: TRBV2; CDR3: ASRRGSYNEQF
J: TRBJ2-1; V: TRBV11-2; CDR3: ASSLDLAGGNEQF
J: TRBJ2-1; V: TRBV6-1; CDR3: ASSRDRGPQNEQF
J: TRBJ2-7; V: TRBV18; CDR3: ASSLLTEQY
J: TRBJ2-1; V: TRBV11-2; CDR3: ASSSQTSGNEQF